This T cell receptor beta chain is drawn from a study of shared clonotypes between healthy human individuals. Using approximately 200 ng DNA, 30,000 or so T cell genomes, the sorted-subset replicate PCRs were run. TCRdb's copy holds only in-frame clones and misses some; the assay was immunoSEQ multiplex PCR. Among hundreds of thousands of clones listed, roughly 96% were seen once. A word on this clone: Its specificity is unknown.

The germline V and J ends were trimmed by 3 bases and 5 bases, with 8 bases remaining between them. This CDR3 contains 12 residues. Germline CDR1 SEHNR, CDR2 FQNEAQ (reference sequence). Study outcomes and limitations: Relative to their counterparts shared across all four donors, non-shared clonotypes exhibited diminished generation probabilities. Shared clonotypes: 4.5% to 5% naive CD4, 3% to 3.5% naive CD8, 2% to 2.5% memory CD4, approximately 0.41% memory CD8. Naive subsets usually exceeded memory subsets in estimated richness.

The naive CD8 subset, CD45RO-negative cells positively selected for CCR7, excluded terminally differentiated effector memory CD45RA+ cells. The specimen sequenced was naive CD8+ T cells sorted from blood. The TCR was taken from a woman in her twenties or thirties in good health. This chain joins TRBV7-9 and TRBJ2-7; D not certain. CDR3 protein: CASSLQADEQYF. As DNA, the CDR3 is TGTGCCAGCAGCTTGCAGGCTGACGAGCAGTACTTC.